The 11 T cell receptor beta chains reported below all come from one sample, sequenced in a study of spatial heterogeneity in lung cancer. Time point given: sample taken at primary tumor resection. Unsorted whole RNA samples from tumor, nontumor lung or frozen PBMC were sequenced. One entry per CDR3 protein results from TCRdb running MiXCR on the 5' RACE reads. Found here are some 6,900 distinct CDR3 sequences, approximately 4% of them singletons; the top ten hold roughly 25%. Sequencing used normal lung tissue next to the tumor, obtained at surgery. The receptor set was obtained from a female donor with early-stage non-small cell lung cancer.

This clonotype is termed medium-sized. In DNA, the CDR3 is TGCAGCGTCGGCACAGGGCACTACGAGCAGTACTTC. Its protein product is CSVGTGHYEQYF. V usage is TRBV29-1 and J usage is TRBJ2-7; TRBD1 is a possible D gene (6 bases). CDR1 and CDR2 from the germline V gene are SQVTM and ANQGSEA. CDR3 length equals 12 residues. V was shortened by 6 bases and J by 3 bases, with 12 bases between the two germline ends.

This clonotype was seen repeatedly, ten times or more. The chain couples TRBV6-6 to TRBJ2-7; 8 bases are shared with TRBD2. CDR1 is MNHNY and CDR2 is SVGAGI in the germline V gene (reference sequence). This CDR3 has 17 residues. With V trimmed by 0 bases and J by 4 bases, 11 bases remained unmatched. The CDR3 sequence: CASSYSRVAGRIYEQYF. Here the CDR3 DNA reads TGTGCCAGCAGTTACTCCCGAGTAGCGGGGAGGATATACGAGCAGTACTTC.

Within the sample, this clonotype is medium-sized. This rearrangement joins TRBV7-9 to TRBJ1-6; D might be TRBD1 (6 bases). This CDR3 has 15 residues. CDR1 and CDR2 (germline): SEHNR, FQNEAQ (reference sequence). V was shortened by 5 bases and J by 8 bases, with 16 bases between the two germline ends. The CDR3 DNA reads TGTGCCAGCAGCCCACCGGGGGGGGCTGATTCACCCCTCCACTTT. Amino acids: CASSPPGGADSPLHF.

In this sample, this clonotype turned up many times. The chain joins TRBV14 to TRBJ1-4; 8 bases line up with TRBD1. Germline CDR1 SGHDN, CDR2 FVKESK. V was clipped by 4 bases and J by 6 bases; unmatched bases: 10. The CDR3 extends over 16 amino acids. Written as DNA, the CDR3 is TGTGCCAGCAGCCCGACAGGGGCGAACGACTATGAAAAACTGTTTTTT. This gives the protein CASSPTGANDYEKLFF.

The sample holds many counts of this clonotype. The chain joins TRBV6-2 or TRBV6-3 to TRBJ1-1, with D perhaps matching TRBD1 (5 bases). This CDR3 comprises 13 residues. V was shortened by 7 bases and J by 6 bases, with 15 bases between the two germline ends. CDR1 MNHEY and CDR2 SVGEGT come from the germline V gene. CDR3 in amino acids: CASKQGVNSEAFF. In DNA form, the CDR3 reads TGTGCCAGCAAGCAGGGTGTAAATTCTGAAGCTTTCTTT.

This clonotype is deemed medium-sized. V gene TRBV5-1 combines with J gene TRBJ1-2; D is undetermined. This CDR3 contains 14 residues. Looked up from germline, CDR1 is SGHRS and CDR2 is YFSETQ. V was clipped by 0 bases and J by 7 bases, with 13 bases between them. The CDR3 nucleotides read TGCGCCAGCAGCTTGGAAGGCCTAGTCGCTGGCTACACCTTC. This sequence encodes CASSLEGLVAGYTF.

This clonotype was counted between two and nine times. The rearrangement links TRBV28 to TRBJ1-1; D not certain. Germline assignment: CDR1 MDHEN and CDR2 SYDVKM. This CDR3 comprises 14 residues. The V end lost 2 bases, the J end lost 0 bases, and 7 bases lay between the germline ends. The CDR3 DNA reads as TGTGCCAGCAGTTTAAGGGTAATGAACACTGAAGCTTTCTTT. Its protein product is CASSLRVMNTEAFF.

Relative to its sample, this clonotype is medium-sized. This rearrangement joins TRBV7-9 to TRBJ2-6; no clear D. The germline CDR1 and CDR2 sequences are SEHNR and FQNEAQ (reference sequence). This CDR3 comprises 12 residues. Trimming removed 5 bases from V and 3 bases from J, with 2 bases in between. Here the CDR3 DNA reads TGTGCCAGCAGCGATGGGGCCAACGTCCTGACTTTC. As protein: CASSDGANVLTF.

By proportion, this clonotype is medium-sized (0.01 to 0.1%). The chain links TRBV5-6 to TRBJ2-1; D gene unclear. This CDR3 spans 11 amino acids. V was pared by 6 bases and J by 10 bases, with 11 bases between. From germline, CDR1 is SGHDT and CDR2 YYEEEE. CDR3 region: CASTSLREQFF. The CDR3 bases are TGTGCCAGCACCAGTCTCCGAGAGCAGTTCTTC.

This clonotype has a count of ten or more. The gene calls are TRBV5-6 and TRBJ2-7, with D tentatively TRBD2 (6 bases). V lost 5 bases and J lost 6, with 15 bases in between. The CDR3 contains 13 residues. The V gene's germline CDR1 is SGHDT and CDR2 YYEEEE. The CDR3 coding sequence is TGTGCCAGCAGTCCCGGAGGGGCCCGCGAGCAGTACTTC. It encodes CASSPGGAREQYF.

This clonotype was seen many times. The chain has TRBV29-1 and TRBJ1-4, with a weak D call TRBD1 (5 bases). V was clipped by 0 bases and J by 2 bases, with 13 bases between them. The V gene's germline CDR1 is SQVTM and CDR2 ANQGSEA. This CDR3 has 16 residues. The CDR3 spells CSVEDVFGTTNEKLFF. CDR3 nucleotide sequence: TGCAGCGTTGAAGACGTTTTCGGGACGACTAATGAAAAACTGTTTTTT.